This entry is about one T cell receptor beta chain. TCRdb fed the RT-PCR reads into MiXCR, producing one record per CDR3 protein. The sample shows 800,000 to 1,000,000 distinct CDR3 sequences, about a sixth of them seen only once. This CDR3 contains 12 residues. The germline V gene has CDR1 MNHNY and CDR2 SVGAGI (reference sequence). V was pared by 6 bases and J by 4 bases, with 9 bases between. The entry originates in a study of patients and donors after allogeneic stem cell transplantation. The receptor's source is a human donor who was either an allogeneic HSCT recipient or a stem cell or donor lymphocyte infusion donor (not recorded which). It is not recorded whose cells these are; they may come from a transplant donor. The chain has TRBV6-6 and TRBJ2-5, with a weak D call TRBD1 (6 bases). Sequenced sample: blood, either unsorted or a sorted T cell fraction (not recorded which). The CDR3 here is CASRQDRETQYF. CDR3 bases: TGTGCCAGCAGACAGGACAGAGAGACCCAGTACTTC.